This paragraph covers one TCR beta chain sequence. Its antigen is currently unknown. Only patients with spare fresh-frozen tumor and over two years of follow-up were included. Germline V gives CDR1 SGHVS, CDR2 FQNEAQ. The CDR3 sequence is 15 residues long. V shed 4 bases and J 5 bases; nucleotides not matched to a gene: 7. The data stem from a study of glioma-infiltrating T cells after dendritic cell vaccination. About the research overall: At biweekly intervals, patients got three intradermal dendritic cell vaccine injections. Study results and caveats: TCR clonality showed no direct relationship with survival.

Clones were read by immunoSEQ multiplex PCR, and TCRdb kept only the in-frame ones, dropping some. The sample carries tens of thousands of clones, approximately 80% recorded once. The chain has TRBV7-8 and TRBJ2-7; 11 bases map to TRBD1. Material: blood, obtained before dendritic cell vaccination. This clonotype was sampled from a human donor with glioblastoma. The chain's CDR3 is CASSSTGTGGNEQYF. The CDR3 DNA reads TGTGCCAGCAGCTCCACCGGGACAGGGGGTAACGAGCAGTACTTC.